This T cell receptor (beta chain) comes out of a study of cytomegalovirus exposure and HLA in healthy donors. In the case of this clone: Its antigen is unidentified.

Use of 60 Vbeta and 13 Jbeta primers characterized the PCR. Sequencing was performed with immunoSEQ multiplex PCR; in TCRdb, only in-frame clones are kept and a portion is missing. Here the sample table reports over 100,000 clones. Study results and limitations: Indistinguishable V segments such as TRBV6-2 and TRBV6-3 were excluded. Sequence variants that were highly shared formed a cluster that was likely a sequencing artifact. A list of 150 to 200 TCR beta chains associated with cytomegalovirus was given.

Germline V gives CDR1 SNHLY, CDR2 FYNNEI. The CDR3 is 15 residues long. The V gene end was trimmed by 5 bases and the J gene end by 4 bases; junction bases not matched to a gene: 7. Sequencing used PBMCs. The gene calls are TRBV2 and TRBJ2-3, with 9 bases identical to TRBD1. The receptor was isolated from a woman aged 40 to 50 in good health and CMV-seropositive. Written as DNA, the CDR3 is TGTGCCAGCAGTATACAGGGGGCGCTTGCAGATACGCAGTATTTT. Its translation is CASSIQGALADTQYF.